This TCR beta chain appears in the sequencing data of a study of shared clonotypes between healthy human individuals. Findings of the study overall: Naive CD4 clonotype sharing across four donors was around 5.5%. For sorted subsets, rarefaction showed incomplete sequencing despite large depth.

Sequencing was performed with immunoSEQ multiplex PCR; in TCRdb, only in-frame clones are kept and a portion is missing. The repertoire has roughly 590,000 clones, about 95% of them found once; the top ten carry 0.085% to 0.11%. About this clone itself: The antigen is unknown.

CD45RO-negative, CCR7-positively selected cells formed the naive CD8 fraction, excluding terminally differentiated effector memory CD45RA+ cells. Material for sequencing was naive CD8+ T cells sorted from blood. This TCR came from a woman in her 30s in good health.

Written as DNA, the CDR3 is TGTGCCAGCAGCTTAGTGGAGAACACTGAAGCTTTCTTT. This codes for CASSLVENTEAFF. The V gene is TRBV11-2, the J gene TRBJ1-1; unclear D gene. From germline, CDR1 is SGHAT and CDR2 FQNNGV. This CDR3 contains 13 residues. V lost 1 base and J 1 base, leaving 4 bases between the germline ends.